The present entry profiles one T cell receptor beta chain with its context. Its antigen is currently unknown. These data belong to a study of regulatory T cells in long-lasting Graves disease. Study-wide findings and caveats: Only peripheral blood was studied, not thyroid tissue.

The germline V gene has CDR1 MGHRA and CDR2 YSYEKL. V lost 5 bases and J lost 1; bases outside the gene matches: 8. This CDR3 comprises 16 residues. Documented time point: newly diagnosed GD, antithyroid drugs for less than 3 months. Following extraction of RNA from PBMCs, that RNA was used to make the TCR library. EDTA tubes received around 9 milliliters of drawn peripheral blood. The authors built TCR beta libraries using iRepertoire HTBI primers and Arm-PCR of CDR3 regions. From the multiplex PCR reads, TCRdb called clonotypes with MiXCR, one entry per CDR3 protein. The sample yields around 450,000 distinct CDR3 sequences, over 14% seen once. The sample was also linked to a second study, of T cells in Graves' hyperthyroidism and ophthalmopathy. Turning to that study: Patients aged 18 to 65 with hyperthyroidism were newly diagnosed, with duration under 2 months.

The rearrangement joins TRBV4-1 to TRBJ1-3; 7 bases align to TRBD1. The sequence came from a woman aged 40-49 years with Graves disease. This specimen consisted of peripheral blood mononuclear cells (PBMCs), obtained at new diagnosis, from a patient treated with antithyroid drugs. In DNA form, the CDR3 reads TGCGCCAGCAGCAACCGACAGGGTCTGTCTGGAAACACCATATATTTT. Protein sequence: CASSNRQGLSGNTIYF.